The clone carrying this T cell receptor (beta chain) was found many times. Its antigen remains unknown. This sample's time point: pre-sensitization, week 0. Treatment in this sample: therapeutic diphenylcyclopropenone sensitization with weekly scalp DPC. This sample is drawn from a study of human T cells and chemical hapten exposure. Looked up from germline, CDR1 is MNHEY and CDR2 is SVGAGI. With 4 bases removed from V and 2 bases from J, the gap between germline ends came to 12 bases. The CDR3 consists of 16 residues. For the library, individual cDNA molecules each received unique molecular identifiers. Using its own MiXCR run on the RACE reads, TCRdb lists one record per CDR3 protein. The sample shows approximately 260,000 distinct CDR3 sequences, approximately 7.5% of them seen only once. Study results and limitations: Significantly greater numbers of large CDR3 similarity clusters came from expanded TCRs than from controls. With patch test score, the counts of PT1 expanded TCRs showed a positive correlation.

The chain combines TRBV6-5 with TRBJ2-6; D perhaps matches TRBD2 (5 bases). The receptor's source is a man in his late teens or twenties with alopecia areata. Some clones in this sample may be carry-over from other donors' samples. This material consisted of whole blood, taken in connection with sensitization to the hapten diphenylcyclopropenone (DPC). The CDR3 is CASSSPRDAGANVLTF. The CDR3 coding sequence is TGTGCCAGCAGTTCACCCCGGGATGCTGGGGCCAACGTCCTGACTTTC.